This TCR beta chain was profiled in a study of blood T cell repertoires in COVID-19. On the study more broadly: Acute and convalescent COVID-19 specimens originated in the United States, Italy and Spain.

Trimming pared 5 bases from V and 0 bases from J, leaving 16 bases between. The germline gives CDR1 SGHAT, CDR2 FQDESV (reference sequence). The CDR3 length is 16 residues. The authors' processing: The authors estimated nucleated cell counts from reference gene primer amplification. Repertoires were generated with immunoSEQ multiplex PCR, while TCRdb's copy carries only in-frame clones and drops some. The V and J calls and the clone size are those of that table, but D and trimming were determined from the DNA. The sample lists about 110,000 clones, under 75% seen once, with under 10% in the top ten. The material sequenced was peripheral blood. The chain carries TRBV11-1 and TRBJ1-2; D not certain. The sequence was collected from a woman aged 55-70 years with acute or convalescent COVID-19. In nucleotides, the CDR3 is TGTGCCAGCAGCCCCTCGAGACTGTTTACTAACTATGGCTACACCTTC. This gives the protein CASSPSRLFTNYGYTF. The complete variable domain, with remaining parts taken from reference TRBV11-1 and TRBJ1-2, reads EAEVAQSPRYKITEKSQAVAFWCDPISGHATLYWYRQILGQGPELLVQFQDESVVDDSQLPKDRFSAERLKGVDSTLKIQPAELGDSAMYLCASSPSRLFTNYGYTFGSGTRLTVV.